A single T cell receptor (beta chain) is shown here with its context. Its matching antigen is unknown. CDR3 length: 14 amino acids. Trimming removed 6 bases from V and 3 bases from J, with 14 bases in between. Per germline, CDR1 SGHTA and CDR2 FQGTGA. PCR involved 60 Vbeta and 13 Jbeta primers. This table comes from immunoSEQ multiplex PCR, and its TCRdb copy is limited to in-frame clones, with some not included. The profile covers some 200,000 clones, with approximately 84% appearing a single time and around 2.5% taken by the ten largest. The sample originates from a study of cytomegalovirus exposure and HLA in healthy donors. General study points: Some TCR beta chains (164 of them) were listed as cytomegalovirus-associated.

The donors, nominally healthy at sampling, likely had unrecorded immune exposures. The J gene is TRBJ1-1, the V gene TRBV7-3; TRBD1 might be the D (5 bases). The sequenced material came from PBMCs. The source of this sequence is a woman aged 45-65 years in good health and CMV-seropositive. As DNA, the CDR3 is TGTGCCAGCAGAATGGGAGGGGATCACACTGAAGCTTTCTTT. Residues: CASRMGGDHTEAFF.